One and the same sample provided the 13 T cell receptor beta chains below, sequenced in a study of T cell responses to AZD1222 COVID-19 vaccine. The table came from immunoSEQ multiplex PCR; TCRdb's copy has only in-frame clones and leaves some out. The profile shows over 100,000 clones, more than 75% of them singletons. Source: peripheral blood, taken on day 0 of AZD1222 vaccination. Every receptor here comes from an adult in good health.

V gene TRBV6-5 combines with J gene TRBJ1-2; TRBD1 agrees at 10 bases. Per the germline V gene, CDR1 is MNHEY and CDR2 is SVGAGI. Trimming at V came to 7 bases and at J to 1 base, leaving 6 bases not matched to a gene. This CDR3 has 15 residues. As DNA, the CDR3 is TGTGCCAGCACCCCGGGACAGGGGAATAACTATGGCTACACCTTC. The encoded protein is CASTPGQGNNYGYTF.

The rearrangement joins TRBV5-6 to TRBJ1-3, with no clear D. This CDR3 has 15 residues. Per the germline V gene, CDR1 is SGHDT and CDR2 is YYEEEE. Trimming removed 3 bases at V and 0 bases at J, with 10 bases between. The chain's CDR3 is CASSYIEDSGNTIYF. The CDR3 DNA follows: TGTGCCAGCAGCTACATCGAGGACTCTGGAAACACCATATATTTT.

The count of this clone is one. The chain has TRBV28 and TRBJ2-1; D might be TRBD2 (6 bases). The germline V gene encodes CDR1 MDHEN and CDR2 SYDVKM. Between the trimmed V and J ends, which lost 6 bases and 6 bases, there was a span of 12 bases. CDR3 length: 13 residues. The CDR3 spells CASSRWGVNEQFF. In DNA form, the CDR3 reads TGTGCCAGCAGCCGCTGGGGGGTCAATGAGCAGTTCTTC.

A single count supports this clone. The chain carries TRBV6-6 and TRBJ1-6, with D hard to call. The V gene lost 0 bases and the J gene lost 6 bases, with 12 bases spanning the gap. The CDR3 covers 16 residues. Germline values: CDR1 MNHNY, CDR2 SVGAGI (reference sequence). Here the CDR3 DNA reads TGTGCCAGCAGTTACTCAGCCATGAACTTTAATTCACCCCTCCACTTT. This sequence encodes CASSYSAMNFNSPLHF.

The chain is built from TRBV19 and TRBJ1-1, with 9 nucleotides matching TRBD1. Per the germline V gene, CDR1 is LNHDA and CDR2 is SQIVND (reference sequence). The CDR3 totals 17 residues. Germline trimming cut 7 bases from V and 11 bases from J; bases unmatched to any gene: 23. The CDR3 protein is CASTPAGQGRFSAGAFF. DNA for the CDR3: TGTGCCAGTACCCCCGCCGGACAGGGGAGGTTTTCCGCTGGGGCTTTCTTT.

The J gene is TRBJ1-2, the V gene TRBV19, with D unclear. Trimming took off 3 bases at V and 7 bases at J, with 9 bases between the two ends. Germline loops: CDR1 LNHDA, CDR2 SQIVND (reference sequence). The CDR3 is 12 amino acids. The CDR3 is CASSIHGVGYTF. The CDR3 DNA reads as TGTGCCAGTAGTATCCACGGCGTTGGCTACACCTTC.

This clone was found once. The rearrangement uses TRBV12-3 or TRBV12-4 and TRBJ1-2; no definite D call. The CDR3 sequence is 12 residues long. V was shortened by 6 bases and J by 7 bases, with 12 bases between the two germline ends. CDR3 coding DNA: TGTGCCAGCAGCTCCCGAGGTGGTGGCTACACCTTC. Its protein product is CASSSRGGGYTF.

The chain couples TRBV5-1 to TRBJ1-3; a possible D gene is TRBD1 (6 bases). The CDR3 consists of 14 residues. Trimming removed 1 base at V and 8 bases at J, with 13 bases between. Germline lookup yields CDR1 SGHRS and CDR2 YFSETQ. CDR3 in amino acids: CASSLSGGDDTIYF. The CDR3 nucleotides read TGCGCCAGCAGCTTGTCGGGGGGCGATGACACCATATATTTT.

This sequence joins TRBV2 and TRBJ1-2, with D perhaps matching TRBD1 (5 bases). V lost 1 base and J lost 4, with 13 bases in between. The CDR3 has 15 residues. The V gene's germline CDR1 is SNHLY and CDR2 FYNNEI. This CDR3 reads CASSEVFVGGYGYTF. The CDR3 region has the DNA TGTGCCAGCAGTGAAGTATTCGTGGGGGGCTATGGCTACACCTTC. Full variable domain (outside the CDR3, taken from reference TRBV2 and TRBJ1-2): EPEVTQTPSHQVTQMGQEVILRCVPISNHLYFYWYRQILGQKVEFLVSFYNNEISEKSEIFDDQFSVERPDGSNFTLKIRSTKLEDSAMYFCASSEVFVGGYGYTFGSGTRLTVV.

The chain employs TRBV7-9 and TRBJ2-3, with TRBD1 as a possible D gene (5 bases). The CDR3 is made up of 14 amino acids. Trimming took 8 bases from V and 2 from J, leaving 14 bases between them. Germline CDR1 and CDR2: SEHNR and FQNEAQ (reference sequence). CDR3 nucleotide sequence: TGTGCCAGCCCGGACATAACGACCACAGATACGCAGTATTTT. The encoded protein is CASPDITTTDTQYF.

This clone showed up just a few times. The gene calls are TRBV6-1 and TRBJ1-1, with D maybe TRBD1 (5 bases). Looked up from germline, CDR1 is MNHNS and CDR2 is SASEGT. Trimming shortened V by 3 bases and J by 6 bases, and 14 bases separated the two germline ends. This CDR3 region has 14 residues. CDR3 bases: TGTGCCAGCAGTGACGAGGGGTACGGCGCTGAAGCTTTCTTT. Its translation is CASSDEGYGAEAFF.

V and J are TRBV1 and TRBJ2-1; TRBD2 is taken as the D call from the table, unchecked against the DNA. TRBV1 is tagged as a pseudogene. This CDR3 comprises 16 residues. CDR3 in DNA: TGCACCAGCAGCCAAGATCCGTGTAGCGGGGGAAATGAGCAGTTCTTC. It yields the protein CTSSQDPCSGGNEQFF.

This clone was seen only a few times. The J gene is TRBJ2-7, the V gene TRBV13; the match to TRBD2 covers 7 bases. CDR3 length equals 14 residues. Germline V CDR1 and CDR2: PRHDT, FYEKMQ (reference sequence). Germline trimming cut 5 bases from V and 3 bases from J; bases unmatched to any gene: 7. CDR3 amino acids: CASSLSGLGYEQYF. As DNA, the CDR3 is TGTGCCAGCAGCCTTAGCGGGCTTGGCTACGAGCAGTACTTC.